This TCR beta chain was captured in a study of shared clonotypes between healthy human individuals. Only CD45RO-negative cells positively selected for CCR7 counted as naive CD8 cells, so terminally differentiated effector memory CD45RA+ cells were excluded. The table came from immunoSEQ multiplex PCR; TCRdb's copy has only in-frame clones and leaves some out. The table has about 800,000 clones, just over 95% seen once; the top ten hold under 0.25%. Germline assignment: CDR1 SGHAT and CDR2 FQNNGV. This CDR3 contains 13 residues. Trimming stripped 0 bases from V and 3 bases from J, with 6 bases between.

This sequence originates from a young man in good health. The specimen sequenced was naive CD8+ T cells sorted from blood. V gene TRBV11-2 combines with J gene TRBJ2-7; D uncertain. CDR3 sequence reads: CASSLELFYEQYF. The CDR3 coding sequence is TGTGCCAGCAGCTTAGAACTTTTCTACGAGCAGTACTTC.